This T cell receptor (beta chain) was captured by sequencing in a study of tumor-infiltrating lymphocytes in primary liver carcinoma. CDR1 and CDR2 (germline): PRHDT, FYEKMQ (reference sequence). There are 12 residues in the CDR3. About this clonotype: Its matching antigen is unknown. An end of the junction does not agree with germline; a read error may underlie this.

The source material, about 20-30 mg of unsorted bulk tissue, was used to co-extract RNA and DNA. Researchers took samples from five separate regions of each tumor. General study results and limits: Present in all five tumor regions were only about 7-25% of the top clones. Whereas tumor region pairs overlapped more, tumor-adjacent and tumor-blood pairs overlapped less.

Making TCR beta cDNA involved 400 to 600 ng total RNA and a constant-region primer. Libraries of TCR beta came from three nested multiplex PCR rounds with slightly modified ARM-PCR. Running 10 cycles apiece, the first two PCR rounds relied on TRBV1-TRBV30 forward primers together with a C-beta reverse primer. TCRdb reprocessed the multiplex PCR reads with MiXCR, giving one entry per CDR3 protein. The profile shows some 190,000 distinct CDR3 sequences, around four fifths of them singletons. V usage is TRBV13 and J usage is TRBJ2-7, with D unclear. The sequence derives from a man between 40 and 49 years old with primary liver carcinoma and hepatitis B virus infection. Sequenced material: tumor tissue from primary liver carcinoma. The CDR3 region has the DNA TGTGCCACCAGCTCAGTGGTCTACGAGCAGTACTTC. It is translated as CATSSVVYEQYF.